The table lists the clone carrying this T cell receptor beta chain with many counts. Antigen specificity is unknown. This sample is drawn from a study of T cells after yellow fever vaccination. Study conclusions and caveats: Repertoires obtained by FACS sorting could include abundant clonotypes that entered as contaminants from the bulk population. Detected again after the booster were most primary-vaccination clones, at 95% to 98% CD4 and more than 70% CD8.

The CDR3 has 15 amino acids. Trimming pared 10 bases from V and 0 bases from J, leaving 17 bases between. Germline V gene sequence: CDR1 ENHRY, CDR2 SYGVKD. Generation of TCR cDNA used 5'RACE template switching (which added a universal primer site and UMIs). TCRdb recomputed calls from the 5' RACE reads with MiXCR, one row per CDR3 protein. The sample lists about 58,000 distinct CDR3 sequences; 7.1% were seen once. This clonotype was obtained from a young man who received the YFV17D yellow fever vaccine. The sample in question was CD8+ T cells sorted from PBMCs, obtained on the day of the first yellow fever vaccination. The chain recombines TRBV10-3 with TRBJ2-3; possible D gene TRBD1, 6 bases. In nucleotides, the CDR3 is TGTGCCACCGCCCCCGGACAGTTTAGCACAGATACGCAGTATTTT. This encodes CATAPGQFSTDTQYF.